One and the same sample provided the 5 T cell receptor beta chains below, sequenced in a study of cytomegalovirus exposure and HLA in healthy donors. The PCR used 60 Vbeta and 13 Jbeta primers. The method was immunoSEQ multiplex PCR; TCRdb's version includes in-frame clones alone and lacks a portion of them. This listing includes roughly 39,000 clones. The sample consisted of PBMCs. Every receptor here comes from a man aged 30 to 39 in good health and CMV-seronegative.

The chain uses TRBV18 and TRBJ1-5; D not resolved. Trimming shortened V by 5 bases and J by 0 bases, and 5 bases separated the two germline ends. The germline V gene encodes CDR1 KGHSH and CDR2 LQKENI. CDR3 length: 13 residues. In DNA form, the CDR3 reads TGTGCCAGCTCAGTCCATAGCAATCAGCCCCAGCATTTT. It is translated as CASSVHSNQPQHF. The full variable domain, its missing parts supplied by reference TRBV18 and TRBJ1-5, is NAGVMQNPRHLVRRRGQEARLRCSPMKGHSHVYWYRQLPEEGLKFMVYLQKENIIDESGMPKERFSAEFPKEGPSILRIQQVVRGDSAAYFCASSVHSNQPQHFGDGTRLSIL.

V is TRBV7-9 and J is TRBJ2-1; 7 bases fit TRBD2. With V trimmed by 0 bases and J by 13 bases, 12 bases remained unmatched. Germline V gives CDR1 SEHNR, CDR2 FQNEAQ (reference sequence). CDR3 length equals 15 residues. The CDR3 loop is CASSLAGLPGRVQFF. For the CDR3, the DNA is TGTGCCAGCAGCTTAGCGGGACTCCCGGGGAGGGTACAGTTCTTC.

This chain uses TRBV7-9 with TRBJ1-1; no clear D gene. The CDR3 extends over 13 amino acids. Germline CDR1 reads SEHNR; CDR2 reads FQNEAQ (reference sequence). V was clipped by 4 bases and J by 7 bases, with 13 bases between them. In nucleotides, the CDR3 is TGTGCCAGCAGCTCCGACACTAGAGGTGAAGCTTTCTTT. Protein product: CASSSDTRGEAFF.

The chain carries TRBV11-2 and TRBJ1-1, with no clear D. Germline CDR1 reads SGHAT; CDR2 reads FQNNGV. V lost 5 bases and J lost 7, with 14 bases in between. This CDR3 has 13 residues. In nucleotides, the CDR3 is TGTGCCAGCAGCCCCCAGTTGGGGAGTGAAGCTTTCTTT. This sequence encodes CASSPQLGSEAFF.

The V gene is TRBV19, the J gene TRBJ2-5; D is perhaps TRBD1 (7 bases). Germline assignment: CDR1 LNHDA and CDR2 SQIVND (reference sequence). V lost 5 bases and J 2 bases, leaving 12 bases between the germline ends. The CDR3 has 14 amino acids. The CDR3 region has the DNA TGTGCCAGTAGTCTACAGGGGAGGCAAGAGACCCAGTACTTC. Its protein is CASSLQGRQETQYF.